The rows below give T cell receptor beta chains drawn from one sample of a study of CXCR3-negative and CXCR3-positive naive CD8 T cells. Following a re-call of the 5' RACE reads, TCRdb has one entry per CDR3 protein and lacks DNA. This sample contains 7,500 to 9,500 distinct CDR3 sequences. The specimen was naive CXCR3- CD8+ T cells from blood. The receptor source for this set is a human donor in good health. Some clones in this sample may be carry-over from other donors' samples. Both conserved end residues are part of each CDR3. For some rows the clone size is stated as once, few or many, or as a class when expanded; others skip it.

j_call v_call clone_size cdr3_aa
TRBJ2-1 TRBV5-6 NA CASSFGTSGRNEQFF
TRBJ1-2 TRBV14 NA CASSRTVNYGYTF
TRBJ2-7 TRBV19 NA CASSKGLAGPPNYEQYF
TRBJ2-5 TRBV2 NA CASSTSHQETQYF
TRBJ1-5 TRBV7-8 medium-sized CASSSLRGPNQPQHF
TRBJ2-7 TRBV13 medium-sized CASSLSPAGGYEQYF
TRBJ1-1 TRBV5-1 NA CASSLVGGGSEAFF
TRBJ1-1 TRBV9 NA CASSVGIGGGTEAFF
TRBJ2-1 TRBV20-1 medium-sized CSAAGLAGYNEQFF
TRBJ2-1 TRBV2 medium-sized CASSVTSQEYYNEQFF
TRBJ2-6 TRBV3-1 medium-sized CASSQGSGRTGANVLTF
TRBJ2-1 TRBV29-1 medium-sized CSVDPRREGSYNEQFF
TRBJ2-1 TRBV7-2 medium-sized CASSDPPAGEYNEQFF
TRBJ2-1 TRBV27 NA CASIQKLAGVNNEQFF
TRBJ2-7 TRBV28 NA CASSYTTGKNTYEQYF
TRBJ1-1 TRBV9 NA CASSARDWTEAFF
TRBJ2-2 TRBV29-1 NA CSDLLGTATSGRTGELFF
TRBJ1-1 TRBV6-1 NA CASSDRGPSNTEAFF
TRBJ2-1 TRBV7-3 medium-sized CASSLGSYNEQFF
TRBJ2-1 TRBV9 NA CASSGQDRFPYNEQFF
TRBJ2-7 TRBV4-1 medium-sized CASSQGGVGGLYEQYF
TRBJ1-4 TRBV20-1 NA CSARQEGYWTEKLFF
TRBJ1-1 TRBV4-1 medium-sized CASSQDRAGRTEAFF
TRBJ2-6 TRBV29-1 NA CSVSDRDSGANVLTF
TRBJ2-7 TRBV4-1 medium-sized CASSQDGLAGVYEQYF
TRBJ1-1 TRBV4-1 medium-sized CASSQEGLRNTEAFF
TRBJ2-3 TRBV19 NA CASKETDGTDTQYF
TRBJ2-1 TRBV19 NA CASSFASGPYNEQFF
TRBJ2-1 TRBV25-1 NA CASSGVAGGIDNEQFF
TRBJ2-1 TRBV6-6 NA CASSYPGLAGTEQFF
TRBJ1-1 TRBV7-9 NA CASSWRDRGGTEAFF
TRBJ2-1 TRBV13 medium-sized CASTPARDSSFGSYNEQFF
TRBJ1-1 TRBV5-1 medium-sized CASSPRQEYPNTEAFF
TRBJ1-5 TRBV29-1 medium-sized CSVGTGFQPQHF
TRBJ1-2 TRBV10-3 medium-sized CAITPSQSGKGYTF
TRBJ2-5 TRBV20-1 NA CSAPTVGETQYF